One and the same sample provided the 19 T cell receptor beta chains below, sequenced in a study of beta chain features in type 1 diabetes. Of the isolated RNA, all was reverse transcribed, and so the sequenced material was expressed TCRB transcripts. The method was immunoSEQ multiplex PCR; TCRdb's version includes in-frame clones alone and lacks a portion of them. The sample holds under 300,000 clones; 25% to 35% are singletons and the top ten take roughly 4.1%. Sequencing was carried out using central memory CD4+ T cells from blood. The receptors derive from a man under 40 in good health.

Only a few counts were recorded for this clone. This sequence joins TRBV29-1 and TRBJ2-3, with 7 nucleotides matching TRBD1. CDR3 size: 15 residues. Looked up from germline, CDR1 is SQVTM and CDR2 is ANQGSEA. V was clipped by 6 bases and J by 2 bases; unmatched bases: 11. DNA for the CDR3: TGCAGCGTCCGGACCTTAGGGGGCGCCACAGATACGCAGTATTTT. Its translation is CSVRTLGGATDTQYF.

A few counts support this clone. This chain connects TRBV30 to TRBJ1-1; D gene uncertain. The CDR3 covers 16 residues. Trimming left V 2 bases short and J 4 bases short, with 20 bases between. CDR1 is GTSNPN, CDR2 SVGIG, per germline (reference sequence). Here the CDR3 DNA reads TGTGCCTGGAGTCATCGGACCTCCGGATTGGGCACTGAAGCTTTCTTT. Its translation is CAWSHRTSGLGTEAFF.

This clone has only one observation. A far larger clone lies a single base away; this is likely a read error. CDR3 amino acids: CASSVGAGTHNEQFF. CDR3 coding DNA: TGCGCCAGCAGCGTGGGGGCAGGGACCCACAATGAGCAGTTCTTC. The rearrangement links TRBV5-1 to TRBJ2-1; D is possibly TRBD1 (6 bases). Trimming cost V 4 bases and J 5 bases, with 16 bases left between them. The CDR3 contains 15 residues. Germline V gene lookup returns CDR1 SGHRS and CDR2 YFSETQ.

In this sample, this clone turned up a few times. This chain uses TRBV30 with TRBJ1-1; D is unclear. This CDR3 comprises 13 residues. Per germline, CDR1 GTSNPN and CDR2 SVGIG (reference sequence). Trimming took off 2 bases at V and 3 bases at J, with 10 bases between the two ends. This CDR3 is CAWSRNRDTEAFF. As DNA, the CDR3 is TGTGCCTGGAGTAGGAACCGGGACACTGAAGCTTTCTTT.

This clone has a handful of counts. The chain combines TRBV10-3 with TRBJ2-3; a possible D gene is TRBD2 (6 bases). Germline CDR1 reads ENHRY; CDR2 reads SYGVKD. V dropped 4 bases and J dropped 0 bases, with 11 bases sitting between them. The CDR3 has 15 amino acids. The DNA of the CDR3 is TGTGCCATCAGTGTTAGCGGAGATAGCACAGATACGCAGTATTTT. Its translation: CAISVSGDSTDTQYF.

This clone has more than one count but fewer than ten. This sequence joins TRBV4-3 and TRBJ2-3, with D unresolved. Germline V gene sequence: CDR1 LGHNA, CDR2 YSLEER. V was trimmed by 4 bases and J by 0 bases, leaving 5 bases between them. The CDR3 spans 13 residues. Here the CDR3 DNA reads TGCGCCAGCAGCCTCCAGAGCACAGATACGCAGTATTTT. Its protein is CASSLQSTDTQYF.

The V and J genes are TRBV7-2 and TRBJ2-1; 8 bases are shared with TRBD2. The CDR3 consists of 14 residues. Germline CDR1 SGHTA, CDR2 FQGNSA. After removal of 4 bases from V and 1 base from J, the junction contained 0 bases not matched to a gene. The DNA of the CDR3 is TGTGCCAGCAGCTCTAGCGGGTCCTACAATGAGCAGTTCTTC. Residues: CASSSSGSYNEQFF.

This chain joins TRBV6-1 and TRBJ1-2, with D unresolved. Trimming removed 6 bases at V and 13 bases at J, with 18 bases between. The germline gives CDR1 MNHNS, CDR2 SASEGT. The CDR3 sequence is 12 residues long. For the CDR3, the DNA is TGTGCCAGCAGCTACGGGCAGGTGTCTATCACCTTC. As protein: CASSYGQVSITF.

The chain has TRBV30 and TRBJ2-3; no firm D call. Germline V CDR1 and CDR2: GTSNPN, SVGIG (reference sequence). This CDR3 region has 13 residues. V dropped 4 bases and J dropped 2 bases, with 10 bases sitting between them. CDR3 protein: CAWKTEYTDTQYF. For the CDR3, the DNA is TGTGCCTGGAAGACTGAATACACAGATACGCAGTATTTT.

V usage is TRBV7-2 and J usage is TRBJ2-3; D not certain. Germline loops: CDR1 SGHTA, CDR2 FQGNSA. Trimming left V 1 base short and J 4 bases short, with 6 bases between. CDR3 length equals 13 residues. The chain's CDR3 is CASSLGPADTQYF. The CDR3 bases are TGTGCCAGCAGCTTAGGCCCCGCAGATACGCAGTATTTT.

This chain joins TRBV4-1 and TRBJ2-7; the D gene is possibly TRBD2 (5 bases). V lost 5 bases, J lost 0 bases, and 8 bases lay in between. CDR1 and CDR2 from the germline V gene are MGHRA and YSYEKL. This CDR3 has 13 amino acids. In nucleotides, the CDR3 is TGCGCCAGCAGCGAAGGGAGCTCCTACGAGCAGTACTTC. Protein product: CASSEGSSYEQYF.

The table lists this clone with many counts. CDR3 bases: TGTGCCTGGCTATTCGGAACGGGAGGGCATGAGCAGTTCTTC. It is translated as CAWLFGTGGHEQFF. V usage is TRBV30 and J usage is TRBJ2-1, with 8 bases lining up with TRBD2. The ends lost 5 bases at V and 8 bases at J; junction bases unmatched: 11. The V gene's germline CDR1 is GTSNPN and CDR2 SVGIG (reference sequence). The CDR3 consists of 14 residues.

The V gene is TRBV6-5, the J gene TRBJ2-5, with a tentative D call TRBD1 (6 bases). The CDR3 loop spans 13 amino acids. Germline V lookup: CDR1 MNHEY, CDR2 SVGAGI. Trimming took 4 bases from V and 2 from J, leaving 8 bases between them. Here the CDR3 reads CASSWTVQETQYF. DNA for the CDR3: TGTGCCAGCAGTTGGACAGTTCAAGAGACCCAGTACTTC.

V gene TRBV5-6 combines with J gene TRBJ2-7, with D possibly being TRBD2 (5 bases). This CDR3 is built from 13 residues. CDR1 SGHDT and CDR2 YYEEEE come from the germline V gene. Trimming shortened V by 6 bases and J by 5 bases, and 15 bases separated the two germline ends. CDR3 DNA sequence: TGTGCCAGCATTGTCCGGGGTAGCCACGAGCAGTACTTC. It translates to CASIVRGSHEQYF.

In the case of this clone: A read error may explain this, as a much larger clone is one base away. The sample holds other DNA sequences that translate to the same CDR3. This chain connects TRBV15 to TRBJ2-3, with a weak D call TRBD1 (6 bases). CDR1 is LNHNV, CDR2 YYDKDF, per germline (reference sequence). The CDR3 runs to 14 residues. The CDR3 nucleotides read TGTGCCACCAGCTCCACAGGGCCCACAGATACGCAATATTTT. This gives the protein CATSSTGPTDTQYF.

A few counts support this clone. The chain couples TRBV7-9 to TRBJ1-2; unclear D gene. V was trimmed by 5 bases and J by 5 bases, leaving 9 bases between them. This CDR3 has 12 residues. The germline gives CDR1 SEHNR, CDR2 FQNEAQ (reference sequence). In DNA form, the CDR3 reads TGTGCCAGCAGCCAACCAGGATATGGCTACACCTTC. This gives the protein CASSQPGYGYTF.

The J gene is TRBJ2-3, the V gene TRBV10-3; 8 bases align to TRBD2. Germline V gives CDR1 ENHRY, CDR2 SYGVKD. CDR3 size: 14 residues. With 10 bases clipped from V and 2 bases from J, the junction kept 8 bases outside the gene matches. The CDR3, as DNA: TGTGCCACCAGACTACTAGCGGACACAGATACGCAGTATTTT. This codes for CATRLLADTDTQYF.

This clone has a handful of counts. The rearrangement joins TRBV29-1 to TRBJ2-3, with a tentative D call TRBD1 (5 bases). Germline CDR1 SQVTM, CDR2 ANQGSEA. Deletions cut 5 bases from V and 0 bases from J, with 6 bases between. This CDR3 comprises 12 residues. Here the CDR3 DNA reads TGCAGCGTTCAGGGAAGCACAGATACGCAGTATTTT. Its translation: CSVQGSTDTQYF.

This clone was observed a handful of times. The V call is TRBV30, the J call TRBJ1-2; D perhaps matches TRBD1 (5 bases). The CDR3 has 13 amino acids. The V gene lost 8 bases and the J gene lost 4 bases, with 17 bases spanning the gap. Per the germline V gene, CDR1 is GTSNPN and CDR2 is SVGIG (reference sequence). This chain's CDR3 is CATYRTDIYGYTF. CDR3 sequence (DNA): TGTGCCACTTACAGGACGGACATCTATGGCTACACCTTC.